These T cell receptor beta chains were read from a single sample in a study of beta chain features in type 1 diabetes. Clones were sequenced by immunoSEQ multiplex PCR, and TCRdb holds only the in-frame ones, with some missing. Here the sample spans fewer than 350,000 clones, approximately 15% being singletons. Sequencing was carried out using naive CD4+ T cells from blood. These receptors came from a man between 18 and 35 years old with type 1 diabetes. Each CDR3 is given with its conserved first and last residue. Fields, in order: clone size, J gene, D gene, V gene, CDR3 DNA, CDR3 protein. A D gene is named only where the DNA matches it firmly. Clone size, where shown, is once, few, many, or a class for clones that have expanded.

few	TRBJ1-1	-	TRBV7-2	TGTGCCAGCAGGCTGGGGTGGGGAGATGAAGCTTTCTTT	CASRLGWGDEAFF
few	TRBJ2-7	-	TRBV6-5	TGTGCCAGCAGTTACTCGTCGCAGATCTACGAGCAGTACTTC	CASSYSSQIYEQYF
-	TRBJ2-2	TRBD1	TRBV5-1	TGCGCCAGCAGCGCGGACAGGGGGCCGAGGACCGGGGAGCTGTTTTTT	CASSADRGPRTGELFF
-	TRBJ2-1	-	TRBV25-1	TGTGCCAGCAGTGATTCATACAATGAGCAGTTCTTC	CASSDSYNEQFF
few	TRBJ2-3	TRBD2	TRBV7-2	TGTGCCAGCAGCCGACTAGCGGGAGGCACCACAGATACGCAGTATTTT	CASSRLAGGTTDTQYF
few	TRBJ2-3	TRBD2	TRBV30	TGTGCCGGCCTAGCGGGGGTCACAGATACGCAGTATTTT	CAGLAGVTDTQYF
few	TRBJ2-2	TRBD2	TRBV28	TGTGCCAGCAGTAGGACTAGCGGTCTCACCGGGGAGCTGTTTTTT	CASSRTSGLTGELFF
few	TRBJ2-1	-	TRBV19	TGTGCCAGTAGTATCGGGGATGAGCAGTTCTTC	CASSIGDEQFF
-	TRBJ1-6	TRBD1	TRBV10-3	TGTGCCATCAGTGATTCTCGCTCGGGAGGACCGCCGGGACAGGGTAATTCACCCCTCCACTTT	CAISDSRSGGPPGQGNSPLHF
few	TRBJ2-7	-	TRBV18	TGTGCCAGCTCACCTAGAGAGGGCGACGAGCAGTACTTC	CASSPREGDEQYF
-	TRBJ1-2	TRBD1	TRBV5-4	TGTGCCAGCAGCACCGGACAGGGTCCCGTTATTGGCTACACCTTC	CASSTGQGPVIGYTF
few	TRBJ2-7	-	TRBV28	TGTGCCAGCAGGGGTTGGGGCGGAACCTACGAGCAGTACTTC	CASRGWGGTYEQYF
-	TRBJ2-1	-	TRBV30	TGTGCCTGGAGTGTTCGGAATGAGCAGTTCTTC	CAWSVRNEQFF
-	TRBJ2-1	-	TRBV14	TGTGCCAGCAGCCCGAGCTCCTACAATGAGCAGTTCTTC	CASSPSSYNEQFF
once	TRBJ1-2	TRBD1	TRBV6-6	TGTGCCAGCACCCCCCCGGGACAGGGGTTTGGTGGCTACACCTTC	CASTPPGQGFGGYTF
-	TRBJ2-7	-	TRBV11-2	TGTGCCAGCAGCATCCTGGACGGGGATCTACTGGAGCAGTACTTC	CASSILDGDLLEQYF
few	TRBJ1-2	-	TRBV30	TGTGCCTGGAGTGCCGCGCCAGCGAACTATGGCTACACCTTC	CAWSAAPANYGYTF
once	TRBJ1-1	-	TRBV6-1	TGTGCCAGCAGAATCGGGGTGAACACTGAAGCTTTCTTT	CASRIGVNTEAFF
-	TRBJ1-1	-	TRBV2	TGTGCCAGCAGTCTGACAGTGAACACTGAAGCTTTCTTT	CASSLTVNTEAFF
few	TRBJ2-1	TRBD2	TRBV19	TGTGCCAGTAGCGATAGCGGGGGCCAATCCTACAATGAGCAGTTCTTC	CASSDSGGQSYNEQFF
-	TRBJ1-4	-	TRBV5-1	TGCGCCAGTCAGATGCGGAGCTTCGAAAAACTGTTTTTT	CASQMRSFEKLFF
-	TRBJ1-1	TRBD1	TRBV4-1	TGCGCCAGCAGCCAAGAGGGGGCAGGGGGGATGAACACTGAAGCTTTCTTT	CASSQEGAGGMNTEAFF
few	TRBJ2-1	-	TRBV7-9	TGTGCCAGCAGCCAAACGGGCTCTCCCCGGGGTGAGCAGTTCTTC	CASSQTGSPRGEQFF
few	TRBJ2-5	-	TRBV6-5	TGTGCCAGCAGTTACACCCTCGCCCTACAAGAGACCCAGTACTTC	CASSYTLALQETQYF
-	TRBJ2-7	-	TRBV28	TGTGCCAGCAGCCTATTCGCTTCCTCCTACGAGCAGTACTTC	CASSLFASSYEQYF
few	TRBJ1-1	-	TRBV6-5	TGTGCCAGCAGCCGACAGACGAACACTGAAGCTTTCTTT	CASSRQTNTEAFF
few	TRBJ1-6	-	TRBV19	TGTGCCAGTAGGGGCAGGGTCGATTCACCCCTCCACTTT	CASRGRVDSPLHF
-	TRBJ1-1	TRBD1	TRBV29-1	TGCAGCGCCATGGGACAGGGGAACACTGAAGCTTTCTTT	CSAMGQGNTEAFF
-	TRBJ2-5	TRBD2	TRBV5-4	TGTGCCAGCAGCTTGGGGGGACTAGCGGCAGTTTGGGAGACCCAGTACTTC	CASSLGGLAAVWETQYF
few	TRBJ2-2	-	TRBV10-1	TGCGCCAGCAGCGTCAGGTTCGGGGAGCTGTTTTTT	CASSVRFGELFF
-	TRBJ1-1	TRBD1	TRBV7-2	TGTGCCAGCAGCTTTAGACAGGGTAGTGAAGCTTTCTTT	CASSFRQGSEAFF
few	TRBJ1-2	TRBD1	TRBV28	TGTGCCAGCAGCCCTCGGACAGGGCGTCCGGGCTACACCTTC	CASSPRTGRPGYTF
-	TRBJ1-2	TRBD1	TRBV4-1	TGCGCCAGCAGCCAAGATTCCAGGGGGCTCTACTATGGCTACACCTTC	CASSQDSRGLYYGYTF
few	TRBJ2-7	-	TRBV28	TGTGCCACCACGGGTTTGGACTACGAGCAGTACTTC	CATTGLDYEQYF
few	TRBJ2-1	TRBD2	TRBV19	TGTGCCAGTAGCCTTAGCGGGATCTTCGACAATGAGCAGTTCTTC	CASSLSGIFDNEQFF
few	TRBJ1-2	-	TRBV7-9	TGTGCCAGCAGCTTTTTCTACGGCTACACCTTC	CASSFFYGYTF
few	TRBJ2-7	TRBD1	TRBV7-9	TGTGCCAGCAGGCGAGGACAGGGGGCCTACGAGCAGTACTTC	CASRRGQGAYEQYF
once	TRBJ2-5	TRBD1	TRBV7-8	TGTGCCAGCAGATGGGACAGTCTCCAAGAGACCCAGTACTTC	CASRWDSLQETQYF
-	TRBJ2-3	-	TRBV5-1	TGCGCCAGCAGCTTGGATAGCGATACGCAGTATTTT	CASSLDSDTQYF
few	TRBJ1-5	-	TRBV30	TGTGCCTGGAGTACAGGACAGAGCAATCAGCCCCAGCATTTT	CAWSTGQSNQPQHF
-	TRBJ2-7	TRBD1	TRBV6-5	TGTGCCAGCAGTGCGACAGGGAGCGACGAGCAGTACTTC	CASSATGSDEQYF
-	TRBJ1-2	TRBD1	TRBV5-8	TGTGCCAGCAGCTTGTTCGGCAGGGGGTCCTATGGCTACACCTTC	CASSLFGRGSYGYTF
few	TRBJ2-5	TRBD2	TRBV5-4	TGTGCCAGCAGCCTCGGACTAGCGGGGAATCAAGAGACCCAGTACTTC	CASSLGLAGNQETQYF
-	TRBJ2-2	TRBD2	TRBV5-4	TGTGCCAGCAGCTTGGACCTGGGAGGGTCGAGCGGGGAGCTGTTTTTT	CASSLDLGGSSGELFF
few	TRBJ2-2	-	TRBV5-4	TGTGCCAGCAGCTTGGGACAGAACACCGGGGAGCTGTTTTTT	CASSLGQNTGELFF
-	TRBJ2-7	TRBD1	TRBV18	TGTGCCAGCTCACCATATGGGACAGGGGGGTACGAGCAGTACTTC	CASSPYGTGGYEQYF
few	TRBJ2-5	-	TRBV10-3	TGTGCCATCAGTGAGTCTGCCAGCGGGCGGATAGAAGAGACCCAGTACTTC	CAISESASGRIEETQYF
-	TRBJ1-1	TRBD1	TRBV7-9	TGTGCCAGCAGCGGACGACAGGGGGACACTGAAGCTTTCTTT	CASSGRQGDTEAFF
-	TRBJ2-3	TRBD2	TRBV5-4	TGTGCCAGCAGCTTGACCGGGACTAGCATCGATACGCAGTATTTT	CASSLTGTSIDTQYF
-	TRBJ2-7	TRBD1	TRBV19	TGTGCCAGTAGCCGCGACAGGGTTTACGAGCAGTACTTC	CASSRDRVYEQYF
-	TRBJ1-4	TRBD1	TRBV6-5	TGTGCCAGCAGAGGTGGGGACAGGGATGAAAAACTGTTTTTT	CASRGGDRDEKLFF
few	TRBJ1-2	TRBD1	TRBV18	TGTGCCAGCTCACCGCGAGGGACAGGGGAATATGGCTACACCTTC	CASSPRGTGEYGYTF
few	TRBJ1-2	-	TRBV18	TGTGCCAGCTCACCACCTGGAGACAGTCCCGGTGGCTACACCTTC	CASSPPGDSPGGYTF
few	TRBJ1-2	TRBD1	TRBV7-9	TGTGCCAGCACCCCCGGTGGAGGGGGCCATGGCTACACCTTC	CASTPGGGGHGYTF
few	TRBJ1-2	-	TRBV25-1	TGTGCCAGCAGTGAAGTGGGGGGGGGAATCTCAGATGGCTACACCTTC	CASSEVGGGISDGYTF
-	TRBJ2-6	-	TRBV10-3	TGTGCCATCTCCAACTCTGGGGCCAACGTCCTGACTTTC	CAISNSGANVLTF
-	TRBJ1-1	-	TRBV7-2	TGTGCCAGCAGCTTAGATCTGGGGGCTATTCAAGCTTTCTTT	CASSLDLGAIQAFF
-	TRBJ1-5	-	TRBV10-3	TGTGCCATCAGTGGTACAGGGTGGAATCAGCCCCAGCATTTT	CAISGTGWNQPQHF
-	TRBJ2-4	TRBD1	TRBV28	TGTGCCAGCAGTTTATCCGACAGGGGGGAAAACATTCAGTACTTC	CASSLSDRGENIQYF